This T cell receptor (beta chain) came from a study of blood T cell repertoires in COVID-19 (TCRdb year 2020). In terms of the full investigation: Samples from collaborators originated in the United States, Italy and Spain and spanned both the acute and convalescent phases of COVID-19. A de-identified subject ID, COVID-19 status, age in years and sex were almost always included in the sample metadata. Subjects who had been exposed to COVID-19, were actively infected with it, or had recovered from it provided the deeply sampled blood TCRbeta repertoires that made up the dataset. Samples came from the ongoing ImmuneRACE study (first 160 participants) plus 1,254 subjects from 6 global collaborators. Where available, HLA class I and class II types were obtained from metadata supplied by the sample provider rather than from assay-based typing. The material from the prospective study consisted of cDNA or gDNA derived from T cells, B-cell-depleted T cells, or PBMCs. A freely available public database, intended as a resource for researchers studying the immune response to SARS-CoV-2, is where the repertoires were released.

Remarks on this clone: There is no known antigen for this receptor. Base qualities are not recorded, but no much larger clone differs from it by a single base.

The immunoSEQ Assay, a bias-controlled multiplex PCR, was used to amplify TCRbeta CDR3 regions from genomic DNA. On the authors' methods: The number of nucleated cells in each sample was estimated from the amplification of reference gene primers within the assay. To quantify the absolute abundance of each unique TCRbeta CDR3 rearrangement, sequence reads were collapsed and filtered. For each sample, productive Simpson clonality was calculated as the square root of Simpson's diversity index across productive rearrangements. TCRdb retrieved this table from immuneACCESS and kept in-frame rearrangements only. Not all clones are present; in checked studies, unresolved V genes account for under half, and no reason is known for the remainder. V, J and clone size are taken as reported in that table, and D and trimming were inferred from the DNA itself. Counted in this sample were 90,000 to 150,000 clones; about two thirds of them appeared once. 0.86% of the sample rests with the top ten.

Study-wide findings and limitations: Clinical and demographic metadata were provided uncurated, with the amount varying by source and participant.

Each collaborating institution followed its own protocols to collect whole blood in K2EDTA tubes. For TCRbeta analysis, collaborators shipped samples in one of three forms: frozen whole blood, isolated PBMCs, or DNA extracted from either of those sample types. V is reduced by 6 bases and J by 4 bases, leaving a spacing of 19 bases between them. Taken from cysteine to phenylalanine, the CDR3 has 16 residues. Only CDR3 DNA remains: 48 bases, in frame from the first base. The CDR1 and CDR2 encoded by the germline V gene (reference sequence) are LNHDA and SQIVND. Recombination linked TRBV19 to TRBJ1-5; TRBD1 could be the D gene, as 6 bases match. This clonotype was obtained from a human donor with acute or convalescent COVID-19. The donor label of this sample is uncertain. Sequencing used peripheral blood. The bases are TGTGCCAGTAGCTACCTTAGGGGCAGGGGAAATCAGCCCCAGCATTTT. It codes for CASSYLRGRGNQPQHF.